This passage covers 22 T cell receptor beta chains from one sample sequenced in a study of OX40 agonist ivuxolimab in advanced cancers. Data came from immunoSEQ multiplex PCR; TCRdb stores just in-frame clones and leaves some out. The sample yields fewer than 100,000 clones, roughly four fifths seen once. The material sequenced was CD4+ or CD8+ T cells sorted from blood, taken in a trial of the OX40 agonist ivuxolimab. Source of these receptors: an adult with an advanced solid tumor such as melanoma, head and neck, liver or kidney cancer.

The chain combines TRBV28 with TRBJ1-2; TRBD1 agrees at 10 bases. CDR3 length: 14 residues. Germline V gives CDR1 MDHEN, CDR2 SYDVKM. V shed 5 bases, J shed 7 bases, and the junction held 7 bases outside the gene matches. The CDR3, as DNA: TGTGCCAGCAGTGAGACAGGGGGCCACTCTGGCTACACCTTC. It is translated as CASSETGGHSGYTF.

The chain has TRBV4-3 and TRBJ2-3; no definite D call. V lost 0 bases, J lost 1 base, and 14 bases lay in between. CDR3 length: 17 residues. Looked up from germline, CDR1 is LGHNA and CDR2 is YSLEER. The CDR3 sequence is CASSQDLSPFGTDTQYF. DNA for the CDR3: TGCGCCAGCAGCCAAGATCTATCCCCGTTCGGCACAGATACGCAGTATTTT.

DNA for the CDR3: TGCGCCAGCAGAGGTAACCACCTGAACACTGAAGCTTTCTTT. It encodes CASRGNHLNTEAFF. The rearrangement uses TRBV10-2 and TRBJ1-1; no firm D call. This CDR3 has 14 amino acids. From germline, CDR1 is WSHSY and CDR2 SAAADI. Trimming took off 6 bases at V and 0 bases at J, with 11 bases between the two ends.

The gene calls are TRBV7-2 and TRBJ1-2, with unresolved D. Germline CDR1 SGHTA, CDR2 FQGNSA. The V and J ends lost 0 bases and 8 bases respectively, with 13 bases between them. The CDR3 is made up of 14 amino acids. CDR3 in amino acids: CASSLALIVGGYTF. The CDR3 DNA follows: TGTGCCAGCAGCTTAGCCCTCATCGTGGGGGGCTACACCTTC.

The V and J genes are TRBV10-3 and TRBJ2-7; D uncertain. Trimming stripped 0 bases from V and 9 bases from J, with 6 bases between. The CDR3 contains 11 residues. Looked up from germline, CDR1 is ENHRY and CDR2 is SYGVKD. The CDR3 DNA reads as TGTGCCATCAGTGAGTCAGGCCTGCAGTACGTC. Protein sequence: CAISESGLQYV.

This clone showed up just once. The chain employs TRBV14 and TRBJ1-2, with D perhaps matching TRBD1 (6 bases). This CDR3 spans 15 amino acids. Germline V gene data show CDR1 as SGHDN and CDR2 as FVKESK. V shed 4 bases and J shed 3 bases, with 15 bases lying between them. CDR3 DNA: TGTGCCAGCAGCCGCGGGACACCGGAATACTATGGCTACACCTTC. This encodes CASSRGTPEYYGYTF.

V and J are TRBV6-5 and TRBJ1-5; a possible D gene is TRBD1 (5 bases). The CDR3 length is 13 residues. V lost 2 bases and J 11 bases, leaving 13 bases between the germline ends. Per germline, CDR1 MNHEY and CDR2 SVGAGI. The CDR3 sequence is CASSYAEGLAQHF. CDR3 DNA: TGTGCCAGCAGTTACGCAGAGGGGTTGGCCCAGCATTTT.

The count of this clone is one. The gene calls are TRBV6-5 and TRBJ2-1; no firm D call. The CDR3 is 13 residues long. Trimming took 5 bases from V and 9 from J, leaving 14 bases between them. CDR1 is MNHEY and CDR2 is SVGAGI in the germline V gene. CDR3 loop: CASSLTLGFEQFF. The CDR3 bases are TGTGCCAGCAGTCTGACGCTCGGGTTTGAGCAGTTCTTC.

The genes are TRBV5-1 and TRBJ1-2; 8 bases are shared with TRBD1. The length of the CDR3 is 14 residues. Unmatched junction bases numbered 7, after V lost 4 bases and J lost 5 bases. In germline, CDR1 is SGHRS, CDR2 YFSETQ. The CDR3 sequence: CASSQGAFGYGYTF. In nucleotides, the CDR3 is TGCGCCAGCAGCCAGGGGGCTTTTGGGTATGGCTACACCTTC.

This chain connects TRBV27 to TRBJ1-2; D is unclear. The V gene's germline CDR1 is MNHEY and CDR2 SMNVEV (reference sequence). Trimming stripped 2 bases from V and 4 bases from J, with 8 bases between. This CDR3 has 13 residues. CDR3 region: CASSLEPIYGYTF. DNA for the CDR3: TGTGCCAGCAGTTTAGAACCGATCTATGGCTACACCTTC.

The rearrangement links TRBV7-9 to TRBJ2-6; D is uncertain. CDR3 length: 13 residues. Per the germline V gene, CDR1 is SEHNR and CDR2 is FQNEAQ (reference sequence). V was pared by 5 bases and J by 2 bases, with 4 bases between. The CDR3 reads CASSPPGANVLTF. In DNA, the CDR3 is TGTGCCAGCAGCCCCCCTGGGGCCAACGTCCTGACTTTC.

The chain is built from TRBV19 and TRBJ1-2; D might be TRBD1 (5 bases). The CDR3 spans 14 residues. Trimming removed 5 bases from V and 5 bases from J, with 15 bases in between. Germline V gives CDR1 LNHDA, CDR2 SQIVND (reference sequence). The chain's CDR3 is CASSVSGTAYGYTF. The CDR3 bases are TGTGCCAGTAGTGTCTCCGGGACGGCTTATGGCTACACCTTC.

CDR3 amino acids: CASSSQGVSNYGYTF. CDR3 DNA sequence: TGTGCCAGCAGTTCACAGGGGGTGTCTAACTATGGCTACACCTTC. J is TRBJ1-2 and V is TRBV28, with 8 bases fitting TRBD1. V gave up 4 bases and J gave up 0 bases; unmatched junction bases: 4. The V gene's germline CDR1 is MDHEN and CDR2 SYDVKM. The CDR3 loop spans 15 amino acids.

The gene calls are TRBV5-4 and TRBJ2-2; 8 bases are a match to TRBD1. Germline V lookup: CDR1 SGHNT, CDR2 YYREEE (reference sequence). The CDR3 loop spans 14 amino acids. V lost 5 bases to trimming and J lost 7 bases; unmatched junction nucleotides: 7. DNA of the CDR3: TGTGCCAGCAGGGGCCAGGGGGCGTTCGGGGAGCTGTTTTTT. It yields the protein CASRGQGAFGELFF.

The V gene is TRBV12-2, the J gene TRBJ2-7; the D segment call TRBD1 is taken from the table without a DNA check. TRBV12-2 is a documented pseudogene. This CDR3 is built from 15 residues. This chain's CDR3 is CASRSNDSGKREQYV. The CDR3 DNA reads TGTGCAAGTCGCTCAAATGACAGTGGGAAACGCGAGCAGTACGTC.

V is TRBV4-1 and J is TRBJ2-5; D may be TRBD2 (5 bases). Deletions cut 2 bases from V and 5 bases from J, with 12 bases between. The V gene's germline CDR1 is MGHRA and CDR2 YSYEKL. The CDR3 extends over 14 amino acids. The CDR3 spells CASSQNGLLETQYF. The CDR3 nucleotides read TGCGCCAGCAGCCAAAATGGACTGCTGGAGACCCAGTACTTC.

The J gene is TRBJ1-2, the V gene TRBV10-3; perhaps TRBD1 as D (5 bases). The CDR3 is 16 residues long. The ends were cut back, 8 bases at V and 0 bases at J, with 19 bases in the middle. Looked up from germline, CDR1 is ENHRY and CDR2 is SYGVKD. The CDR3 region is CAIRAGGPGANYGYTF. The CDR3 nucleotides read TGTGCCATCCGCGCTGGGGGTCCGGGAGCTAACTATGGCTACACCTTC.

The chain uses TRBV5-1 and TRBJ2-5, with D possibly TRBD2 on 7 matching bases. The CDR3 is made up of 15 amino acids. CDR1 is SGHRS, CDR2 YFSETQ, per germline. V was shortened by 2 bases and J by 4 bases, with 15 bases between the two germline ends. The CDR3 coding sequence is TGCGCCAGCAGCTTTTCGGGGGGCTCGAGAGAGACCCAGTACTTC. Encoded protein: CASSFSGGSRETQYF.

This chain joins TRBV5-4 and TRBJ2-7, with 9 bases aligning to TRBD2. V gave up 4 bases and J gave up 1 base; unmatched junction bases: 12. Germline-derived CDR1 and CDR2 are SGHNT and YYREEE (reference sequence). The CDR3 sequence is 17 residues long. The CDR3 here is CASSLWASGDLSYEQYV. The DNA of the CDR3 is TGTGCCAGCAGCCTCTGGGCTAGCGGGGATCTATCCTACGAGCAGTACGTC.

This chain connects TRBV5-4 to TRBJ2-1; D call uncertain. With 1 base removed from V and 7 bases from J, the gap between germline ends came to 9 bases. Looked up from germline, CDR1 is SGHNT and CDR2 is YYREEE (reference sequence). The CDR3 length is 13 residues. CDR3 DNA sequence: TGTGCCAGCAGCTTGCCAACCTCAAATGAGCAGTTCTTC. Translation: CASSLPTSNEQFF.

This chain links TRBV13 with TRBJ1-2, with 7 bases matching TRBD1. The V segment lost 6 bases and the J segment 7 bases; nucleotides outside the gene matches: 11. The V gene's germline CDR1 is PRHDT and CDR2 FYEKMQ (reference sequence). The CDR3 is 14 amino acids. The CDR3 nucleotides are TGTGCCAGCAGTATCACAGGGGAAAGGGCTGGCTACACCTTC. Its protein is CASSITGERAGYTF.

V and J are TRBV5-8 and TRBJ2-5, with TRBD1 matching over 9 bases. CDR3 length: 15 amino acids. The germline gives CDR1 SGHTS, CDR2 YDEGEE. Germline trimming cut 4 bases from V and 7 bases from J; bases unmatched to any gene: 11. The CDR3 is CASSPGTGPALTQYF. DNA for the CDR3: TGTGCCAGCAGCCCCGGGACAGGGCCTGCTCTGACCCAGTACTTC.